The following is a T cell receptor beta chain sequence with its context. No antigen is known for it. Per-nucleotide qualities are absent, and no much larger clonotype sits a single base away. The record originates from a study of blood T cell repertoires in COVID-19 (dated by TCRdb to 2020 to 2021). Broadly, across the study: Samples covering the acute and convalescent phases of COVID-19 were provided by collaborators in the United States, Italy and Spain. The material from the prospective study consisted of cDNA or gDNA derived from T cells, B-cell-depleted T cells, or PBMCs. Deeply sampled blood TCRbeta repertoires from subjects exposed to, actively infected with, or recovered from COVID-19 were included in the dataset. The repertoires were made available in a free public database intended to serve as a resource for research on the immune response to SARS-CoV-2. Samples came from the ongoing ImmuneRACE study (first 160 participants) plus 1,254 subjects from 6 global collaborators. The sample metadata nearly always contained a de-identified subject ID, COVID-19 status, age in years and sex. Where available, HLA class I and class II types were obtained from metadata supplied by the sample provider rather than from assay-based typing.

TCRbeta CDR3 regions were amplified from genomic DNA using the immunoSEQ Assay, a bias-controlled multiplex PCR. The authors' analysis ran thus. The number of nucleated cells in each sample was estimated by amplification of reference gene primers within the assay. To quantify the absolute abundance of each unique TCRbeta CDR3 rearrangement, sequence reads were collapsed and filtered. For each sample, productive Simpson clonality was calculated as the square root of Simpson's diversity index over productive rearrangements. Drawn from immuneACCESS, this table holds only the in-frame rearrangements with V and J called that TCRdb kept. Clones are partly lost; checked studies trace under half to an unresolved V gene and leave the rest unexplained. D and trimming come from the DNA, and the V and J calls and clone size come from that table. For this sample there are 300,000 to 350,000 clones; around 86% appear just once. In total, the top ten clones hold around 4% of the sample.

In the prospective study, participants were roughly 18 to 100 years old, resided in about two dozen geographic areas of the United States, and were enrolled through a virtual design. Cohort assignment in the prospective study relied on participant-reported clinical history from a screening survey and a study questionnaire. In the prospective study, whole blood, serum and a nasopharyngeal or oropharyngeal swab were collected from each participant by mobile phlebotomists. Participants in the prospective study had the option to provide additional blood draws and questionnaires over an approximately 2-month period. Before DNA extraction, blood samples from the prospective study were shipped at room temperature or frozen. V lost 4 bases and J lost 4 bases; the stretch between them is 16 bases long. From the cysteine up to the phenylalanine, the CDR3 has a length of 16 residues. CDR3 DNA is the only sequence kept; it has 48 bases, read in frame from the first base. As encoded in the germline V gene, CDR1 is MGHDK while CDR2 is SYGVNS.

The full study reports these points: Clinical and demographic metadata were provided uncurated, with the amount varying by source and participant.

Material for sequencing was PBMCs or T cells enriched from blood (not recorded which). This TCR came from a woman in her 40s with acute COVID-19. This sequence uses TRBV25-1 and TRBJ1-4, with TRBD1 perhaps the D gene, on 6 matching bases. CDR3 region: CASSGTQGQSNEKLFF. The bases are TGTGCCAGCAGTGGGACCCAGGGGCAGAGTAATGAAAAACTGTTTTTT.